These 27 T cell receptor beta chains came from one sample sequenced in a study of T cell repertoires in cytomegalovirus infection. TCRdb itself ran the reads through MiXCR, one entry per CDR3 protein. The sample consists of around 770,000 distinct CDR3 sequences, almost 30% of them appearing once. No antigen has been assigned to these receptors. The specimen comprised cultured CD8+ T cells from PBMCs, sampled from culture after CMV antigen stimulation. The receptor set was obtained from a human donor in good health (CMV status not recorded). Some clones in this sample may be carry-over from other donors' samples.

This clonotype showed up just a few times. The chain recombines TRBV27 with TRBJ2-7, with no clear D. Per the germline V gene, CDR1 is MNHEY and CDR2 is SMNVEV (reference sequence). Trimming took 2 bases from V and 4 from J, leaving 9 bases between them. There are 13 residues in the CDR3. CDR3 region: CASSLGPLYEQYF. In nucleotides, the CDR3 is TGTGCCAGCAGTTTAGGTCCTCTTTACGAGCAGTACTTC.

V gene TRBV20-1 combines with J gene TRBJ2-5, with 8 bases that match TRBD1. This CDR3 region has 20 residues. Per the germline V gene, CDR1 is DFQATT and CDR2 is SNEGSKA (reference sequence). V lost 0 bases and J lost 2; bases outside the gene matches: 20. The DNA of the CDR3 is TGCAGTGCTAGAGATAGGGGTAACTGGGCCCGGGACAGGACTCAAGAGACCCAGTACTTC. This encodes CSARDRGNWARDRTQETQYF.

The chain joins TRBV7-9 to TRBJ2-3, with D tentatively TRBD2 (5 bases). This CDR3 region has 17 residues. From germline, CDR1 is SEHNR and CDR2 FQNEAQ (reference sequence). The V and J ends lost 6 bases and 0 bases respectively, with 19 bases between them. The CDR3 nucleotides are TGTGCCAGCAGTATAGGGAGCTGGGAGCTAAGCACAGATACGCAGTATTTT. It translates to CASSIGSWELSTDTQYF.

This clonotype has more than one count but fewer than ten. The gene calls are TRBV19 and TRBJ2-1, with 8 bases identical to TRBD2. V lost 5 bases, J lost 3 bases, and 3 bases stayed unmatched. Germline V gene sequence: CDR1 LNHDA, CDR2 SQIVND (reference sequence). The CDR3 consists of 14 residues. The CDR3 region has the DNA TGTGCCAGTAGTCCGGGACTAGGCTACAATGAGCAGTTCTTC. Protein sequence: CASSPGLGYNEQFF.

J is TRBJ1-1 and V is TRBV14, with D possibly being TRBD1 (6 bases). Germline CDR1 SGHDN, CDR2 FVKESK. V was pared by 5 bases and J by 1 base, with 14 bases between. This CDR3 comprises 15 residues. The CDR3 sequence is CASSSRHRANTEAFF. The CDR3 region has the DNA TGTGCCAGCAGCTCCCGGCACAGGGCGAACACTGAAGCTTTCTTT.

The rearrangement links TRBV4-3 to TRBJ2-2, with 7 bases fitting TRBD2. Germline trimming cut 0 bases from V and 6 bases from J; bases unmatched to any gene: 10. The CDR3 sequence is 17 residues long. The germline gives CDR1 LGHNA, CDR2 YSLEER. CDR3 residues: CASSQESETSRPGELFF. CDR3 coding DNA: TGCGCCAGCAGCCAAGAATCGGAGACTAGCCGGCCCGGGGAGCTGTTTTTT.

This clonotype was found many times. The chain is built from TRBV28 and TRBJ1-5; 7 nucleotides align to TRBD1. Germline CDR1 reads MDHEN; CDR2 reads SYDVKM. The CDR3 covers 11 residues. In DNA, the CDR3 is TGTGTCACAGGGGATTTTCAGCCCCAGCATTTT. This codes for CVTGDFQPQHF.

The table lists this clonotype with a few counts. One junction end does not reproduce the germline sequence, and a read error may be involved. The genes are TRBV7-7 and TRBJ2-1; unclear D gene. The CDR3 is 14 amino acids. Germline V gene data show CDR1 as SSHAT and CDR2 as FNYEAQ (reference sequence). CDR3 DNA sequence: TGTGCTAGCAGCATCCGGACCCTCGGAGATGAGCAGTTCTTC. Translation gives CASSIRTLGDEQFF.

This clonotype was observed at least ten times. The J gene is TRBJ1-2, the V gene TRBV19; a weak D match, TRBD1 (6 bases). The germline V and J ends were trimmed by 7 bases and 5 bases, with 14 bases remaining between them. The germline CDR1 and CDR2 sequences are LNHDA and SQIVND (reference sequence). This CDR3 spans 13 amino acids. The DNA for the CDR3 is TGTGCCAGTACCCCCGGGGGGGCTTATGGCTACACCTTC. It yields the protein CASTPGGAYGYTF.

The rearrangement joins TRBV10-3 to TRBJ2-7; possible D gene TRBD1, 5 bases. Germline V gene lookup returns CDR1 ENHRY and CDR2 SYGVKD. Trimming pared 3 bases from V and 4 bases from J, leaving 13 bases between. This CDR3 is 14 amino acids long. As DNA, the CDR3 is TGTGCCATCAGTGATTCGGACATATTATACGAGCAGTACTTC. This sequence encodes CAISDSDILYEQYF.

The rearrangement uses TRBV5-3 and TRBJ2-2; D possibly corresponds to TRBD1 (6 bases). TRBV5-3 is filed as an ORF, its function uncertain. Trimming removed 8 bases at V and 2 bases at J, with 22 bases between. This CDR3 contains 17 residues. In nucleotides, the CDR3 is TGTGCCAGCAGTTACGTATACAGGGAAGATAACACCGGGGAGCTGTTTTTT. Translating it yields CASSYVYREDNTGELFF.

The V and J genes are TRBV4-1 and TRBJ2-5; possibly TRBD2 for D (7 bases). Germline-derived CDR1 and CDR2 are MGHRA and YSYEKL. The CDR3 has 14 residues. V was cut by 4 bases and J by 6 bases, with 15 bases left in between. The CDR3 DNA sequence: TGCGCCAGCAGCCCCGGGACCGGGGGGCAGACCCAGTACTTC. Translating gives CASSPGTGGQTQYF.

The CDR3 here is CATSETGQLNSPLHF. CDR3 DNA sequence: TGTGCCACCAGTGAGACAGGCCAGCTGAATTCACCCCTCCACTTT. The chain combines TRBV24-1 with TRBJ1-6; tentatively, D is TRBD1 (6 bases). Germline V lookup: CDR1 KGHDR, CDR2 SFDVKD. The V gene lost 4 bases and the J gene lost 7 bases, with 13 bases spanning the gap. This CDR3 comprises 15 residues.

At least ten counts were recorded for this clonotype. This sequence joins TRBV12-5 and TRBJ1-2, with TRBD1 matching over 9 bases. With V trimmed by 3 bases and J by 8 bases, 7 bases remained unmatched. This CDR3 is built from 14 residues. Germline V gene lookup returns CDR1 LGHNT and CDR2 FRNRAP. The CDR3 DNA is TGTGCTAGTGGTTTCCAACAGGGGGCTGAGGGCTACACCTTC. This encodes CASGFQQGAEGYTF. The full variable domain, completed using reference TRBV12-5 and TRBJ1-2, is DARVTQTPRHKVTEMGQEVTMRCQPILGHNTVFWYRQTMMQGLELLAYFRNRAPLDDSGMPKDRFSAEMPDATLATLKIQPSEPRDSAVYFCASGFQQGAEGYTFGSGTRLTVV.

This chain uses TRBV27 with TRBJ1-5; possible D gene TRBD1, 6 bases. CDR1 is MNHEY and CDR2 is SMNVEV in the germline V gene (reference sequence). The ends were cut back, 0 bases at V and 5 bases at J, with 14 bases in the middle. The CDR3 consists of 16 residues. The chain's CDR3 is CASSLSGTKRDQPQHF. CDR3 DNA sequence: TGTGCCAGCAGTTTATCGGGGACAAAGAGGGATCAGCCCCAGCATTTT.

In its sample, this clonotype was seen a few times. The chain employs TRBV6-2 or TRBV6-3 and TRBJ2-2; the D gene is possibly TRBD2 (5 bases). Germline V gene data show CDR1 as MNHEY and CDR2 as SVGEGT. The CDR3 is 14 amino acids. The germline V and J ends were trimmed by 4 bases and 3 bases, with 9 bases remaining between them. CDR3 nucleotides: TGTGCCAGCAGTTCTAGCCCTCACACCGGGGAGCTGTTTTTT. It yields the protein CASSSSPHTGELFF.

This clonotype showed up many times. The genes are TRBV12-5 and TRBJ2-1, with 13 nucleotides matching TRBD2. Trimming removed 6 bases from V and 9 bases from J; junction bases left unmatched: 5. The CDR3 has 14 amino acids. CDR1 and CDR2 (germline): LGHNT, FRNRAP. CDR3 sequence: CASGSGTSGIEQFF. CDR3 nucleotide sequence: TGTGCTAGTGGATCTGGGACTAGCGGGATTGAGCAGTTCTTC.

CDR3 region: CASNGQGGTEAFF. As DNA, the CDR3 is TGTGCCAGCAATGGACAGGGAGGCACTGAAGCTTTCTTT. The chain joins TRBV27 to TRBJ1-1; 8 bases match TRBD1. From germline, CDR1 is MNHEY and CDR2 SMNVEV (reference sequence). The junction had 5 bases not matched to a gene; V was cut back by 7 bases and J by 4 bases. The CDR3 is made up of 13 amino acids.

The chain recombines TRBV5-6 with TRBJ1-5, with D tentatively TRBD1 (6 bases). Germline V gene lookup returns CDR1 SGHDT and CDR2 YYEEEE. The CDR3 spans 15 residues. V gave up 4 bases and J gave up 9 bases, with 20 bases separating them. The CDR3 sequence: CASSDGLGAGRPQHF. The CDR3 DNA reads TGTGCCAGCAGCGACGGCCTGGGGGCCGGACGGCCCCAGCATTTT.

V is TRBV10-3 and J is TRBJ2-5; D not certain. The CDR3 sequence is 14 residues long. Germline V lookup: CDR1 ENHRY, CDR2 SYGVKD. V dropped 4 bases and J dropped 5 bases, with 14 bases sitting between them. The CDR3 region has the DNA TGTGCCATCAGTGGGGTAGCCGCTCGGGAGACCCAGTACTTC. Amino acid sequence: CAISGVAARETQYF.

This chain connects TRBV2 to TRBJ2-1, with D possibly being TRBD1 (6 bases). Trimming pared 10 bases from V and 9 bases from J, leaving 13 bases between. From germline, CDR1 is SNHLY and CDR2 FYNNEI. The CDR3 extends over 11 amino acids. The chain's CDR3 is CAILSRGEQFF. The CDR3 DNA sequence: TGTGCCATCCTAAGCAGGGGTGAGCAGTTCTTC.

This clonotype was seen only a few times. The chain links TRBV7-9 to TRBJ1-1; D may be TRBD1 (6 bases). CDR1 and CDR2 from the germline V gene are SEHNR and FQNEAQ (reference sequence). The CDR3 consists of 15 residues. V lost 5 bases, J lost 6 bases, and 19 bases lay in between. DNA of the CDR3: TGTGCCAGCAGCCGAGGGGGGGGAGGCTTGGCTGAAGCTTTCTTT. This codes for CASSRGGGGLAEAFF.

V is TRBV20-1 and J is TRBJ1-3; D gene uncertain. The V end lost 4 bases, the J end lost 0 bases, and 10 bases lay between the germline ends. In germline, CDR1 is DFQATT, CDR2 SNEGSKA (reference sequence). The CDR3 is 14 amino acids. The CDR3: CSAIPLLSGNTIYF. The DNA for the CDR3 is TGCAGTGCTATTCCACTGCTCTCTGGAAACACCATATATTTT.

The chain is built from TRBV27 and TRBJ2-7, with a tentative D call TRBD1 (6 bases). Germline V gives CDR1 MNHEY, CDR2 SMNVEV (reference sequence). The CDR3 has 14 amino acids. Trimming pared 3 bases from V and 3 bases from J, leaving 12 bases between. The CDR3 loop is CASSFQGTDYEQYF. Written as DNA, the CDR3 is TGTGCCAGCAGTTTTCAGGGGACCGACTACGAGCAGTACTTC.

This clonotype was found a few times. The V call is TRBV6-5, the J call TRBJ1-6, with D hard to call. Germline loops: CDR1 MNHEY, CDR2 SVGAGI. The CDR3 spans 15 residues. The V end was cut by 0 bases, the J end by 6 bases, with 9 bases between. The DNA for the CDR3 is TGTGCCAGCAGTTACTCGTCCGGGAGTAATTCACCCCTCCACTTT. Translation gives CASSYSSGSNSPLHF.

This clonotype was picked up many times. V gene TRBV6-1 combines with J gene TRBJ2-1; TRBD2 aligns across 9 bases. This CDR3 spans 13 amino acids. V lost 9 bases and J lost 8; bases outside the gene matches: 8. Looked up from germline, CDR1 is MNHNS and CDR2 is SASEGT. CDR3 residues: CASSAGGVDEQFF. CDR3 sequence (DNA): TGTGCCAGTAGCGCGGGGGGGGTCGATGAGCAGTTCTTC.

The chain combines TRBV28 with TRBJ2-5; weak D call: TRBD1 (6 bases). The CDR3 loop spans 11 amino acids. V was cut by 7 bases and J by 10 bases, with 13 bases left in between. The germline CDR1 and CDR2 sequences are MDHEN and SYDVKM. The chain's CDR3 is CASTQGLGQYF. DNA of the CDR3: TGTGCCAGCACCCAGGGGCTGGGCCAGTACTTC.